Reported below is one T cell receptor beta chain. The record originates from a study of blood T cell repertoires in COVID-19. CDR3 length: 15 residues. The J segment lost 1 base and the V segment lost 6 bases, leaving 7 bases of the junction unmatched. Germline CDR1 reads SNHLY; CDR2 reads FYNNEI. TCRdb's copy holds only in-frame clones and misses some; the assay was immunoSEQ multiplex PCR. The table records about 400,000 clones, around 87% of them present only once. The chain is built from TRBV2 and TRBJ2-3, with 7 positions matching TRBD1. The sample taken for sequencing was PBMCs or T cells enriched from blood (not recorded which). This TCR derives from a man in his forties in a cohort exposed to, infected with or recovered from COVID-19 (not recorded which). The CDR3 DNA reads TGTGCCAGCAGACAACAGGGGTTTCGCACAGATACGCAGTATTTT. Protein product: CASRQQGFRTDTQYF.